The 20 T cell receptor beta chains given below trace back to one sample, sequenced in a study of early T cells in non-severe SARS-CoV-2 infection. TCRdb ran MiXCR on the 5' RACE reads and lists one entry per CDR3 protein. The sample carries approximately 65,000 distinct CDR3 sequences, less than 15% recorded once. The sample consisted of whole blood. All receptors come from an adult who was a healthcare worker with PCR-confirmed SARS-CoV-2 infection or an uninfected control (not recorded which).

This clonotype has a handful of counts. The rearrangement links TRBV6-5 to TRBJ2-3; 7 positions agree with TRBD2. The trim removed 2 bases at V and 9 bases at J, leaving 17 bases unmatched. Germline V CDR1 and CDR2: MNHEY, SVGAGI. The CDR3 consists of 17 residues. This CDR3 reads CASSYQSTGTIPRTQYF. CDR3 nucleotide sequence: TGTGCCAGCAGTTACCAGTCCACCGGGACTATCCCAAGAACGCAGTATTTT.

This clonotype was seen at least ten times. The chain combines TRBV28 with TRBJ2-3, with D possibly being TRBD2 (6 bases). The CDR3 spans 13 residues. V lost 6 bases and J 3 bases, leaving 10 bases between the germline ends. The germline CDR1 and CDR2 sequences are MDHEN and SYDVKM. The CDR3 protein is CASSPGGTDTQYF. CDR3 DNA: TGTGCCAGCAGCCCTGGGGGGACAGATACGCAGTATTTT.

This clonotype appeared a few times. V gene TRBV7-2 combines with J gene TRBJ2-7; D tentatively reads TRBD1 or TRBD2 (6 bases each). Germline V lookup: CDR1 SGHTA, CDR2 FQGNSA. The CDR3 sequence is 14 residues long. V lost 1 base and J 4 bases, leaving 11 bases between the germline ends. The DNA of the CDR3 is TGTGCCAGCAGCTTAGGGGGGGCTTTGTACGAGCAGTACTTC. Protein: CASSLGGALYEQYF. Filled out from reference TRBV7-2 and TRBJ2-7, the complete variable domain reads GAGVSQSPSNKVTEKGKDVELRCDPISGHTALYWYRQSLGQGLEFLIYFQGNSAPDKSGLPSDRFSAERTGGSVSTLTIQRTQQEDSAVYLCASSLGGALYEQYFGPGTRLTVT.

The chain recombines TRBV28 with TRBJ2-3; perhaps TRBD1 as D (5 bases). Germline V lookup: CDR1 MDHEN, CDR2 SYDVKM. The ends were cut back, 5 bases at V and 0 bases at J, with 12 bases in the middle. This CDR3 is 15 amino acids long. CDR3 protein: CASSPDISSTDTQYF. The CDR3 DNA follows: TGTGCCAGCAGTCCGGACATTTCTAGCACAGATACGCAGTATTTT.

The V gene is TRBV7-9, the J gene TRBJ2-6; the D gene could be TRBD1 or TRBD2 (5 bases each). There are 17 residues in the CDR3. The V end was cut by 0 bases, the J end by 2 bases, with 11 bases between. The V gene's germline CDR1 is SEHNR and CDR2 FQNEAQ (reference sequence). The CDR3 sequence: CASSLAQGDPGANVLTF. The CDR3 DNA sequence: TGTGCCAGCAGCTTAGCGCAAGGGGACCCTGGGGCCAACGTCCTGACTTTC. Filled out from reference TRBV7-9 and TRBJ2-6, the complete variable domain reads DTGVSQNPRHKITKRGQNVTFRCDPISEHNRLYWYRQTLGQGPEFLTYFQNEAQLEKSRLLSDRFSAERPKGSFSTLEIQRTEQGDSAMYLCASSLAQGDPGANVLTFGAGSRLTVL.

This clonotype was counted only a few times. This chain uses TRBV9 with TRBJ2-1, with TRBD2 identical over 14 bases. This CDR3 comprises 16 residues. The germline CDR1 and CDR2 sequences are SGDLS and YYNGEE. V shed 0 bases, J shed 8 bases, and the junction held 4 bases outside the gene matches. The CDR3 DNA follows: TGTGCCAGCAGCGTAGTGGGGACTAGCGGGGGACATGAGCAGTTCTTC. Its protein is CASSVVGTSGGHEQFF.

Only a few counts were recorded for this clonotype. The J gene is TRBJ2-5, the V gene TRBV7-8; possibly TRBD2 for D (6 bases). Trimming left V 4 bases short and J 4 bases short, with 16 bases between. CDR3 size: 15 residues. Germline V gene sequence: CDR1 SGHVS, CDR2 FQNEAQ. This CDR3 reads CASSSGSAGIETQYF. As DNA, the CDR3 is TGTGCCAGCAGCTCTGGGTCGGCGGGGATAGAGACCCAGTACTTC.

CDR3 nucleotides: TGTGCCAGCTCCGGGGGCAATCAGCCCCAGCATTTT. It translates to CASSGGNQPQHF. The chain is built from TRBV27 and TRBJ1-5; D gene ambiguous. Germline V lookup: CDR1 MNHEY, CDR2 SMNVEV (reference sequence). V lost 8 bases and J 2 bases, leaving 7 bases between the germline ends. This CDR3 contains 12 residues.

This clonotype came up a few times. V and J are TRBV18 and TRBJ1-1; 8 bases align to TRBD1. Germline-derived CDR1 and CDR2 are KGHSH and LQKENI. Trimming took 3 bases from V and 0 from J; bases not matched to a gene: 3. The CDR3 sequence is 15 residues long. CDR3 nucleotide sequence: TGTGCCAGCTCACCCAGGACAGGGTTGAACACTGAAGCTTTCTTT. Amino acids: CASSPRTGLNTEAFF.

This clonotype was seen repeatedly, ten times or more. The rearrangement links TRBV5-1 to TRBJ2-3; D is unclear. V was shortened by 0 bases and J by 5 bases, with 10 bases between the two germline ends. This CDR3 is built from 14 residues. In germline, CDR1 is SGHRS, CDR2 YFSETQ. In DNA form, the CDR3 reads TGCGCCAGCAGCTTGGGAGTGGGTATAGATACGCAGTATTTT. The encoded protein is CASSLGVGIDTQYF.

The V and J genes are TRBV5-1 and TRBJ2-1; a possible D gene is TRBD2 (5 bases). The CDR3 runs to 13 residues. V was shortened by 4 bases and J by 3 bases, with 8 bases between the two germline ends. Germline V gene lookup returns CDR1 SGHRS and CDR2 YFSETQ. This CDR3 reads CASSPDFYNEQFF. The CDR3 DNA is TGCGCCAGCAGCCCGGACTTCTACAATGAGCAGTTCTTC.

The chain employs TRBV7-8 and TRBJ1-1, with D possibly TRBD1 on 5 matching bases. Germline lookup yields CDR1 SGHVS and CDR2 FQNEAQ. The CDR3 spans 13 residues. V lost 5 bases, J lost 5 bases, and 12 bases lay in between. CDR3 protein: CASSLRSGTEAFF. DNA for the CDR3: TGTGCCAGCAGCCTGAGATCAGGGACTGAAGCTTTCTTT.

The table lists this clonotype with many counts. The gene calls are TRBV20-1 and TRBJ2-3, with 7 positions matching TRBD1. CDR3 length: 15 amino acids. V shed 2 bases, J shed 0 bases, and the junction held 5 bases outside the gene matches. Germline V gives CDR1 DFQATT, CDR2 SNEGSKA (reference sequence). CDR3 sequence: CSARKGAGSTDTQYF. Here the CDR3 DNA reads TGCAGTGCTAGAAAGGGGGCAGGAAGCACAGATACGCAGTATTTT.

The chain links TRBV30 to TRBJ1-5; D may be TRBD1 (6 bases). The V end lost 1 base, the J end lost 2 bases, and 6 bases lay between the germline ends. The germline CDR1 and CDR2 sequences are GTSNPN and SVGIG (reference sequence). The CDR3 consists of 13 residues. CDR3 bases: TGTGCCTGGAGTGGACAGGGCAATCAGCCCCAGCATTTT. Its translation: CAWSGQGNQPQHF.

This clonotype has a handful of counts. The CDR3 region is CASSQVTEAFF. For the CDR3, the DNA is TGTGCCAGCAGCCAAGTCACTGAAGCTTTCTTT. This chain links TRBV11-2 with TRBJ1-1; D gene uncertain. Germline CDR1 SGHAT, CDR2 FQNNGV. V gave up 5 bases and J gave up 4 bases, with 5 bases separating them. This CDR3 is built from 11 residues.

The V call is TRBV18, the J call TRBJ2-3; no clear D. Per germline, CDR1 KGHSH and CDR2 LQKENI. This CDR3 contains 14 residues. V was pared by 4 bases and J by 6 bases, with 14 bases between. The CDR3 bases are TGTGCCAGCTCACATGAGGCTCAGAGGGATACGCAGTATTTT. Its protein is CASSHEAQRDTQYF.

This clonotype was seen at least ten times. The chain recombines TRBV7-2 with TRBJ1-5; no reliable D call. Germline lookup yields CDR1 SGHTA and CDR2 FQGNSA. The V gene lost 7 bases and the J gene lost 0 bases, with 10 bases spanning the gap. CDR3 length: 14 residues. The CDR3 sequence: CASTGRVSNQPQHF. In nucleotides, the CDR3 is TGTGCCAGCACCGGACGGGTTAGCAATCAGCCCCAGCATTTT.

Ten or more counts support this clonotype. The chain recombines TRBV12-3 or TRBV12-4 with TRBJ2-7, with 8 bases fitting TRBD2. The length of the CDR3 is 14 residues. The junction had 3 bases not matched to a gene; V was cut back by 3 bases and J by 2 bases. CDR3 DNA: TGTGCCAGCAGTTTGGCGGGGGGCACCTACGAGCAGTACTTC. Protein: CASSLAGGTYEQYF.

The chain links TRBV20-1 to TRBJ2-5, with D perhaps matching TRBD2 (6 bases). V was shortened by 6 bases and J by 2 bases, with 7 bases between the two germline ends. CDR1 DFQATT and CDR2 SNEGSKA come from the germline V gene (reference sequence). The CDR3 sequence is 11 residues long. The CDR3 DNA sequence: TGCAGTGCGGAGGGTCAAGAGACCCAGTACTTC. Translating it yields CSAEGQETQYF.

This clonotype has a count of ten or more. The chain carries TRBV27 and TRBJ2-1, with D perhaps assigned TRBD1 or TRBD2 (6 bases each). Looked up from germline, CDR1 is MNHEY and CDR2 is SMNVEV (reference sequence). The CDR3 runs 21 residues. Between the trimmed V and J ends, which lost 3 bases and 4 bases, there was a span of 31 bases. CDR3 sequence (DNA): TGTGCCAGCAGTTTCAACCCCAATTCGGCTGGGGGGCCGGAGGAATACAATGAGCAGTTCTTC. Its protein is CASSFNPNSAGGPEEYNEQFF.